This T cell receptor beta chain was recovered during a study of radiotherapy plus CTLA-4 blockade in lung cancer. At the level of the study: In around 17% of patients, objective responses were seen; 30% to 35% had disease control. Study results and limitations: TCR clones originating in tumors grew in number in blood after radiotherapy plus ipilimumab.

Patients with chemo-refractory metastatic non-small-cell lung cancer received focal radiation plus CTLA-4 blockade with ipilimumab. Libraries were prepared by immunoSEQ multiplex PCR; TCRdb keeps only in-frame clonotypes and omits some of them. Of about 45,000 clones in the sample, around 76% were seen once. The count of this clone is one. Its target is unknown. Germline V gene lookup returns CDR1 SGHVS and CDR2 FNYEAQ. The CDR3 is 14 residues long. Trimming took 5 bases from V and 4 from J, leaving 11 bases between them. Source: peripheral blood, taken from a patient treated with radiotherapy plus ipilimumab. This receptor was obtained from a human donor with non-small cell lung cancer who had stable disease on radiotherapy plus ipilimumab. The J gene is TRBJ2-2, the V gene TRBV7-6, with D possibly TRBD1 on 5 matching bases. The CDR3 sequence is CASSQGSGTGELFF. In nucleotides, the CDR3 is TGTGCCAGCAGCCAGGGCAGTGGCACCGGGGAGCTGTTTTTT.